The 6 T cell receptor beta chains below were found in one sample sequenced in a study of blood T cell repertoires in COVID-19. Only in-frame clones appear in the TCRdb table, and some are missing; sequencing was by immunoSEQ multiplex PCR. The data show under 350,000 clones, around 92% seen once. The sequencing sample was made of PBMCs or T cells enriched from blood (not recorded which). The receptors stem from a woman aged 55-70 years who had recovered from COVID-19.

This chain uses TRBV7-2 with TRBJ2-5; D ambiguous. The V and J ends lost 2 bases and 7 bases respectively, with 8 bases between them. Germline loops: CDR1 SGHTA, CDR2 FQGNSA. The CDR3 has 12 residues. CDR3 sequence: CASSLRGRTQYF. Here the CDR3 DNA reads TGTGCCAGCAGCTTACGAGGAAGGACCCAGTACTTC.

The chain couples TRBV5-1 to TRBJ1-1; 7 nucleotides agree with TRBD1. This CDR3 has 15 amino acids. Germline loops: CDR1 SGHRS, CDR2 YFSETQ. Trimming took 4 bases from V and 0 from J; bases not matched to a gene: 6. CDR3 sequence: CASSPNRGVNTEAFF. Here the CDR3 DNA reads TGCGCCAGCAGCCCTAACAGGGGTGTGAACACTGAAGCTTTCTTT.

The J gene is TRBJ2-3, the V gene TRBV5-1, with 7 bases that match TRBD2. The J segment lost 1 base and the V segment lost 3 bases, leaving 5 bases of the junction unmatched. In germline, CDR1 is SGHRS, CDR2 YFSETQ. The CDR3 covers 15 residues. The CDR3 sequence: CASSSAGSRTDTQYF. The CDR3 region has the DNA TGCGCCAGCAGCTCAGCGGGGTCACGCACAGATACGCAGTATTTT.

V and J are TRBV27 and TRBJ1-3, with 7 bases aligning to TRBD1. This CDR3 has 16 residues. From germline, CDR1 is MNHEY and CDR2 SMNVEV (reference sequence). The V gene end was trimmed by 5 bases and the J gene end by 5 bases; junction bases not matched to a gene: 12. The CDR3: CASSPSEGGRRNTIYF. The CDR3 DNA reads TGTGCCAGCAGTCCCTCCGAAGGGGGCAGGAGAAACACCATATATTTT.

The chain couples TRBV19 to TRBJ1-2, with 8 bases identical to TRBD1. Trimming removed 5 bases from V and 4 bases from J; junction bases left unmatched: 9. The CDR3 runs to 15 residues. Germline V gene lookup returns CDR1 LNHDA and CDR2 SQIVND (reference sequence). The DNA for the CDR3 is TGTGCCAGTAGTCCGAAATTAGGGACAGGCTATGGCTACACCTTC. Its protein is CASSPKLGTGYGYTF.

This chain uses TRBV6-6 with TRBJ1-5; D perhaps matches TRBD1 (6 bases). Trimming shortened V by 6 bases and J by 5 bases, and 14 bases separated the two germline ends. This CDR3 has 14 amino acids. Per the germline V gene, CDR1 is MNHNY and CDR2 is SVGAGI (reference sequence). The CDR3, as DNA: TGTGCCAGCAGCCTACCCACAGGGCATCAGCCCCAGCATTTT. Translation: CASSLPTGHQPQHF.